The 26 T cell receptor beta chains given below trace back to one sample, sequenced in a study of blood T cell repertoires in COVID-19. The repertoire was sequenced with immunoSEQ multiplex PCR; TCRdb's copy has only in-frame clones and lacks some. In the table there are about 200,000 clones, 75% to 90% of which are singletons. The sequenced sample consisted of PBMCs or T cells enriched from blood (not recorded which). All receptors come from a woman in her 30s who had recovered from COVID-19.

As to this clone: One end of the junction is discordant with germline, which a read error may explain. This chain joins TRBV15 and TRBJ2-7; D might be TRBD2 (7 bases). The CDR3 extends over 17 amino acids. Germline CDR1 is LNHNV and CDR2 is YYDKDF (reference sequence). The CDR3 reads CATRRVGRGTGPYEQYF. In nucleotides, the CDR3 is TGTGCCACCAGGAGAGTGGGGAGGGGGACTGGGCCCTACGAGCAGTACTTC. The full variable domain, rest sourced from reference TRBV15 and TRBJ2-7, is DAMVIQNPRYQVTQFGKPVTLSCSQTLNHNVMYWYQQKSSQAPKLLFHYYDKDFNNEADTPDNFQSRRPNTSFCFLDIRSPGLGDTAMYLCATRRVGRGTGPYEQYFGPGTRLTVT.

V is TRBV24-1 and J is TRBJ2-3, with 13 bases identical to TRBD2. The CDR3 extends over 19 amino acids. V shed 0 bases and J 2 bases; nucleotides not matched to a gene: 7. Germline CDR1 KGHDR, CDR2 SFDVKD. The CDR3 sequence: CATSDLGGGLAGTTDTQYF. CDR3 DNA: TGTGCCACCAGTGATTTGGGGGGGGGACTAGCGGGGACCACAGATACGCAGTATTTT.

The rearrangement links TRBV6-5 to TRBJ2-1; D perhaps matches TRBD2 (6 bases). The CDR3 loop spans 14 amino acids. The germline gives CDR1 MNHEY, CDR2 SVGAGI. V was cut by 6 bases and J by 5 bases, with 14 bases left in between. CDR3 residues: CASRGDFDDNEQFF. DNA of the CDR3: TGTGCCAGCAGGGGGGACTTTGACGACAATGAGCAGTTCTTC.

The rearrangement joins TRBV6-5 to TRBJ1-1; TRBD1 aligns across 9 bases. Germline CDR1 MNHEY, CDR2 SVGAGI. Unmatched junction bases numbered 6, after V lost 2 bases and J lost 2 bases. CDR3 length: 16 amino acids. The CDR3 DNA is TGTGCCAGCAGTTACCTGGGGACAGGGCTTAACACTGAAGCTTTCTTT. Protein sequence: CASSYLGTGLNTEAFF.

V gene TRBV27 combines with J gene TRBJ1-1; D unclear. This CDR3 region has 15 residues. Looked up from germline, CDR1 is MNHEY and CDR2 is SMNVEV (reference sequence). Deletions cut 0 bases from V and 7 bases from J, with 15 bases between. DNA for the CDR3: TGTGCCAGCAGTTTATCGCCCGCCCGGCAGGTTGAAGCTTTCTTT. It specifies CASSLSPARQVEAFF.

This clone was detected once. The chain combines TRBV5-5 with TRBJ2-4; 8 bases agree with TRBD2. Germline V gene sequence: CDR1 SGHKS, CDR2 YYEKEE (reference sequence). J lost 1 base, V lost 0 bases, and 6 bases had no gene match. This CDR3 region has 17 residues. The CDR3 nucleotides read TGTGCCAGCAGCTTGGCCGTAGGCGGGGGGGCCAAAAACATTCAGTACTTC. It encodes CASSLAVGGGAKNIQYF.

This clone has more than one count but fewer than ten. This chain uses TRBV19 with TRBJ2-5; TRBD2 aligns across 7 bases. The CDR3 is 14 residues long. CDR1 is LNHDA and CDR2 is SQIVND in the germline V gene (reference sequence). With V trimmed by 2 bases and J by 4 bases, 4 bases remained unmatched. CDR3 sequence (DNA): TGTGCCAGTAGTATAAGGCCGGGAGGAGAGACCCAGTACTTC. Amino acids: CASSIRPGGETQYF.

The J gene is TRBJ1-5, the V gene TRBV30; TRBD1 might be the D (5 bases). Trimming took off 5 bases at V and 0 bases at J, with 8 bases between the two ends. The CDR3 sequence is 13 residues long. In germline, CDR1 is GTSNPN, CDR2 SVGIG (reference sequence). The DNA for the CDR3 is TGTGCCTGGGAGACAGATAGCAATCAGCCCCAGCATTTT. This sequence encodes CAWETDSNQPQHF.

The gene calls are TRBV4-2 and TRBJ1-2; TRBD1 matches 7 bases. Germline V gives CDR1 LGHNA, CDR2 YNFKEQ. This CDR3 is 13 amino acids long. V gave up 0 bases and J gave up 7 bases; unmatched junction bases: 2. CDR3 residues: CASSQETGSGYTF. The CDR3 bases are TGTGCCAGCAGCCAAGAGACAGGGTCTGGCTACACCTTC.

CDR3: CASSSLVGEADTQYF. The CDR3 coding sequence is TGTGCCAGCAGCTCGTTAGTCGGGGAGGCAGATACGCAGTATTTT. This chain links TRBV7-2 with TRBJ2-3; possibly TRBD2 for D (6 bases). Trimming cost V 4 bases and J 4 bases, with 15 bases left between them. Germline V gives CDR1 SGHTA, CDR2 FQGNSA. The CDR3 has 15 amino acids.

The V call is TRBV5-4, the J call TRBJ2-7; 7 nucleotides align to TRBD2. Unmatched junction bases numbered 9, after V lost 9 bases and J lost 3 bases. CDR3 length: 13 amino acids. Germline CDR1 SGHNT, CDR2 YYREEE (reference sequence). The CDR3 sequence is CAISGLELYEQYF. CDR3 bases: TGTGCCATTAGTGGACTAGAGCTCTACGAGCAGTACTTC.

This chain joins TRBV27 and TRBJ1-5, with a possible D match to TRBD1 (6 bases). Germline V gene data show CDR1 as MNHEY and CDR2 as SMNVEV (reference sequence). Between the trimmed V and J ends, which lost 6 bases and 3 bases, there was a span of 12 bases. This CDR3 contains 14 residues. The CDR3 coding sequence is TGTGCCAGCAGGGCCACAGGGTCCAATCAGCCCCAGCATTTT. Amino acid sequence: CASRATGSNQPQHF.

This clone has just one count. The rearrangement uses TRBV5-5 and TRBJ2-7, with a tentative D call TRBD2 (6 bases). Germline V lookup: CDR1 SGHKS, CDR2 YYEKEE (reference sequence). Trimming left V 3 bases short and J 2 bases short, with 18 bases between. The CDR3 loop spans 16 amino acids. The CDR3 loop is CASSSSPGTYTYEQYF. The CDR3 nucleotides read TGTGCCAGCAGCTCTAGTCCCGGGACTTACACCTACGAGCAGTACTTC.

The V gene is TRBV10-3, the J gene TRBJ1-2, with D uncertain. V lost 0 bases, J lost 8 bases, and 10 bases lay in between. Germline CDR1 reads ENHRY; CDR2 reads SYGVKD. CDR3 length: 13 residues. The DNA for the CDR3 is TGTGCCATCAGTGAGTCTGAGGTTAGGGGCTACACCTTC. This sequence encodes CAISESEVRGYTF.

The V call is TRBV15, the J call TRBJ1-5; D may be TRBD1 (5 bases). Trimming shortened V by 4 bases and J by 2 bases, and 9 bases separated the two germline ends. The CDR3 runs to 14 residues. The germline V gene encodes CDR1 LNHNV and CDR2 YYDKDF (reference sequence). The CDR3 here is CATSNRGGNQPQHF. CDR3 nucleotide sequence: TGTGCCACCAGCAACCGGGGGGGCAATCAGCCCCAGCATTTT.

The J gene is TRBJ1-3, the V gene TRBV6-5; TRBD1 might be the D (6 bases). Per the germline V gene, CDR1 is MNHEY and CDR2 is SVGAGI. The CDR3 totals 15 residues. The V gene lost 7 bases and the J gene lost 4 bases, with 17 bases spanning the gap. In DNA form, the CDR3 reads TGTGCCAGCAACGAACCCCAGGGGCAAGGAAACACCATATATTTT. This encodes CASNEPQGQGNTIYF.

V usage is TRBV10-3 and J usage is TRBJ2-5, with D possibly TRBD1 on 7 matching bases. Germline V gene data show CDR1 as ENHRY and CDR2 as SYGVKD. The CDR3 extends over 16 amino acids. V lost 4 bases, J lost 4 bases, and 19 bases lay in between. Here the CDR3 DNA reads TGTGCCATCAGTGGGGGGGACAGCCTAGGGTCAGAGACCCAGTACTTC. Its protein product is CAISGGDSLGSETQYF.

The chain is built from TRBV30 and TRBJ2-7, with D possibly matching TRBD2 (5 bases). The CDR3 length is 12 residues. Trimming shortened V by 4 bases and J by 5 bases, and 12 bases separated the two germline ends. Germline values: CDR1 GTSNPN, CDR2 SVGIG (reference sequence). CDR3 sequence (DNA): TGTGCCTGGAACTCAGAGGGCAACGAGCAGTACTTC. As protein: CAWNSEGNEQYF. Combining the CDR3 with reference TRBV30 and TRBJ2-7 gives the whole variable domain SQTIHQWPATLVQPVGSPLSLECTVEGTSNPNLYWYRQAAGRGLQLLFYSVGIGQISSEVPQNLSASRPQDRQFILSSKKLLLSDSGFYLCAWNSEGNEQYFGPGTRLTVT.

The V call is TRBV19, the J call TRBJ1-1; tentative D call: TRBD1 (5 bases). V was clipped by 5 bases and J by 4 bases, with 11 bases between them. This CDR3 comprises 13 residues. The germline gives CDR1 LNHDA, CDR2 SQIVND (reference sequence). Written as DNA, the CDR3 is TGTGCCAGTAGTTGGGGGGTGGGCACTGAAGCTTTCTTT. It yields the protein CASSWGVGTEAFF. Full variable domain (outside the CDR3, taken from reference TRBV19 and TRBJ1-1): DGGITQSPKYLFRKEGQNVTLSCEQNLNHDAMYWYRQDPGQGLRLIYYSQIVNDFQKGDIAEGYSVSREKKESFPLTVTSAQKNPTAFYLCASSWGVGTEAFFGQGTRLTVV.

The chain has TRBV19 and TRBJ1-1, with D perhaps matching TRBD1 (5 bases). V gave up 7 bases and J gave up 1 base, with 13 bases separating them. The CDR3 contains 14 residues. The germline V gene has CDR1 LNHDA and CDR2 SQIVND (reference sequence). CDR3 DNA sequence: TGTGCCAGTACCCGGCCGGGGGGGAACACTGAAGCTTTCTTT. Translation: CASTRPGGNTEAFF. The full variable domain, its missing parts supplied by reference TRBV19 and TRBJ1-1, is DGGITQSPKYLFRKEGQNVTLSCEQNLNHDAMYWYRQDPGQGLRLIYYSQIVNDFQKGDIAEGYSVSREKKESFPLTVTSAQKNPTAFYLCASTRPGGNTEAFFGQGTRLTVV.

The chain carries TRBV7-8 and TRBJ1-5; 7 bases match TRBD1. Germline trimming cut 1 base from V and 6 bases from J; bases unmatched to any gene: 6. Per germline, CDR1 SGHVS and CDR2 FQNEAQ. This CDR3 comprises 15 residues. CDR3 loop: CASSLERGRGQPQHF. DNA for the CDR3: TGTGCCAGCAGCTTAGAGAGGGGGCGCGGTCAGCCCCAGCATTTT.

The table lists this clone with a count of one. V is TRBV7-2 and J is TRBJ1-2; the D gene is possibly TRBD1 (5 bases). The CDR3 length is 14 residues. The germline V gene encodes CDR1 SGHTA and CDR2 FQGNSA. V gave up 1 base and J gave up 5 bases, with 11 bases separating them. The chain's CDR3 is CASSLEAGPYGYTF. In nucleotides, the CDR3 is TGTGCCAGCAGCTTAGAGGCAGGGCCGTATGGCTACACCTTC. Full variable domain (outside the CDR3, taken from reference TRBV7-2 and TRBJ1-2): GAGVSQSPSNKVTEKGKDVELRCDPISGHTALYWYRQSLGQGLEFLIYFQGNSAPDKSGLPSDRFSAERTGGSVSTLTIQRTQQEDSAVYLCASSLEAGPYGYTFGSGTRLTVV.

The chain has TRBV25-1 and TRBJ1-6, with D unresolved. This CDR3 has 14 amino acids. CDR1 MGHDK and CDR2 SYGVNS come from the germline V gene. V was cut by 3 bases and J by 6 bases, with 9 bases left in between. The CDR3 is CASSDYPGNSPLHF. CDR3 sequence (DNA): TGTGCCAGCAGTGATTATCCGGGTAATTCACCCCTCCACTTT.

J is TRBJ1-2 and V is TRBV29-1; 7 nucleotides match TRBD1. Per germline, CDR1 SQVTM and CDR2 ANQGSEA. This CDR3 is built from 13 residues. The V and J ends lost 5 bases and 4 bases, in that order; junction bases with no gene match: 7. CDR3 region: CSVLKGAFYGYTF. The CDR3 nucleotides are TGCAGCGTTCTAAAGGGGGCCTTCTATGGCTACACCTTC.

This clone was recorded once. The chain employs TRBV27 and TRBJ1-6; 9 bases agree with TRBD1. Germline loops: CDR1 MNHEY, CDR2 SMNVEV (reference sequence). This CDR3 is 14 amino acids long. V lost 10 bases, J lost 9 bases, and 10 bases stayed unmatched. CDR3 amino acids: CATRFGTGLSPLHF. In nucleotides, the CDR3 is TGTGCCACCCGGTTCGGGACAGGGCTTTCACCCCTCCACTTT.

The chain employs TRBV11-1 and TRBJ2-1; 8 bases line up with TRBD2. CDR1 and CDR2 (germline): SGHAT, FQDESV (reference sequence). There are 16 residues in the CDR3. Trimming took 6 bases from V and 8 from J; bases not matched to a gene: 15. This chain's CDR3 is CASSPSPGLGFYEQFF. As DNA, the CDR3 is TGTGCCAGCAGTCCTAGCCCGGGACTAGGTTTCTATGAGCAGTTCTTC.